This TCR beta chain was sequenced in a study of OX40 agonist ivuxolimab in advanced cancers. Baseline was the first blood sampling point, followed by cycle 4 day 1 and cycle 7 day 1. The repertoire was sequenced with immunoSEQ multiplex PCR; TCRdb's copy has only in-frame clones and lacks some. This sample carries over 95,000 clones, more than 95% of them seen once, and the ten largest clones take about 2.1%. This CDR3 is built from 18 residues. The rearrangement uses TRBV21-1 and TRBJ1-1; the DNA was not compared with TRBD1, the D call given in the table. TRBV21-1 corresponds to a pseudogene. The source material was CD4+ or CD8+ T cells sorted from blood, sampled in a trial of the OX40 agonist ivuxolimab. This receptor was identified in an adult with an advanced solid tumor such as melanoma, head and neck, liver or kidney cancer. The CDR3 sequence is CASSPQKGDGQGGTEAFF. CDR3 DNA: TGTGCCAGCAGCCCCCAGAAGGGAGATGGACAGGGTGGAACTGAAGCTTTCTTT.